These T cell receptor beta chains were read from a single sample in a study of blood T cell repertoires in COVID-19. This table comes from immunoSEQ multiplex PCR, and its TCRdb copy is limited to in-frame clones, with some not included. This sample carries 200,000 or so clones, around four fifths of them seen once, and the ten largest clones take roughly 5%. Sequencing was done on a sample of peripheral blood. The receptor source for this set is a woman aged 65 to 85 with active or convalescent COVID-19. Each CDR3 is given with its conserved first and last residue. D genes are given only for firm matches. Clone sizes are given selectively: once, few, many, or a class where the clone is expanded.

>.|TRBJ2-7|TRBV27|.
TGTGCCAGCAGCCCTCACCCCCCCGGTATCTACGAGCAGTACTTC
CASSPHPPGIYEQYF
>.|TRBJ1-1|TRBV5-4|.
TGTGCCAGCAGCTACCAGGGATCAAACACTGAAGCTTTCTTT
CASSYQGSNTEAFF
>once|TRBJ2-7|TRBV4-1|TRBD2
TGCGCCAGCAGCCACCCCCTAGCGGGAGGGCCGGTCGAGCAGTACTTC
CASSHPLAGGPVEQYF
>once|TRBJ2-3|TRBV9|TRBD2
TGTGCCAGCAGCGTAGCTAGGGACTACCGCACAGATACGCAGTATTTT
CASSVARDYRTDTQYF
>.|TRBJ2-6|TRBV24-1|.
TGTGCCACCAGCCTCGGCTCTGGGGCCAACGTCCTGACTTTC
CATSLGSGANVLTF
>.|TRBJ2-3|TRBV24-1|.
TGTGCCACCAGTGCCGGGGGAAGACCAGGAGATACGCAGTATTTT
CATSAGGRPGDTQYF
>few|TRBJ1-1|TRBV6-5|.
TGTGCCAGCAATTCTTGGTCGGGCACTGAAGCTTTCTTT
CASNSWSGTEAFF
>.|TRBJ2-7|TRBV18|TRBD1
TGTGCCAGCTCAGCCCGGACAGGGAACTCCTACGAGCAGTACTTC
CASSARTGNSYEQYF
>.|TRBJ1-6|TRBV6-5|.
TGTGCCAGCACTGCAGGGCGGAATTCACCCCTCCACTTT
CASTAGRNSPLHF
>.|TRBJ2-3|TRBV7-9|.
TGTGCCAGCAGCTTGAGAGATACGCAGTATTTT
CASSLRDTQYF
>.|TRBJ2-2|TRBV5-8|TRBD2
TGTGCCAGCAGTTACGGACTAGCGGCCGGGGAGCTGTTTTTT
CASSYGLAAGELFF
>.|TRBJ1-6|TRBV6-1|.
TGTGCCAACAGTGAAGTCAGGGGATCACCCCTCCACTTT
CANSEVRGSPLHF
>.|TRBJ1-1|TRBV30|TRBD1
TGTGCCTGGAGCCCCGGCAGGGGGCTATCTGAAGCTTTCTTT
CAWSPGRGLSEAFF
>.|TRBJ2-2|TRBV15|TRBD2
TGTGCCACCAGCAGAGATCGGGCGGGAGGCCCGCCCGGGGAGCTGTTTTTT
CATSRDRAGGPPGELFF
>once|TRBJ2-7|TRBV7-9|.
TGTGCCAGCAGCTTACCCACTAGGTTCGAGCAGTACTTC
CASSLPTRFEQYF
>few|TRBJ2-5|TRBV5-1|TRBD2
TGCGCCAGCAGCCCGCGACTAGCGGGAGGTCCGGTGAAGTACTTC
CASSPRLAGGPVKYF
>.|TRBJ2-1|TRBV5-1|TRBD2
TGCGCCAGCAGCCTACTAGCGGGAGCCTACAATGAGCAGTTCTTC
CASSLLAGAYNEQFF
>.|TRBJ1-1|TRBV2|.
TGTGCCAGCAAACAGGAGAACACTGAAGCTTTCTTT
CASKQENTEAFF
>few|TRBJ1-5|TRBV14|.
TGTGCCAGCAGCCAAGATTTGAGTCAGCCCCAGCATTTT
CASSQDLSQPQHF
>once|TRBJ2-1|TRBV9|.
TGTGCCAGCAGCGTAGGGCTTGGGGCCAATGAGCAGTTCTTC
CASSVGLGANEQFF
>.|TRBJ2-1|TRBV28|TRBD2
TGTGCCAGCAGTTTATACCTAGCGGGAGCCACGTCCTACAATGAGCAGTTCTTC
CASSLYLAGATSYNEQFF
>.|TRBJ1-1|TRBV21-1|.
TGTGCCAGCAGCAAAGAGGGACAGGGGTCTGTTGAAGCTTTCTTT
CASSKEGQGSVEAFF
>.|TRBJ2-7|TRBV4-1|.
TGCGCCAGCAGCAGCGGAGGGCAGAACTCCTACGAGCAGTACTTC
CASSSGGQNSYEQYF
>.|TRBJ1-5|TRBV18|.
TGTGCCAGCTCACCCGGGGGGCAGGGGTTACAGCCCCAGCATTTT
CASSPGGQGLQPQHF
>.|TRBJ1-3|TRBV7-8|TRBD1
TGTGCCAGCAACGACGACAGGGGAGGTGGAAACACCATATATTTT
CASNDDRGGGNTIYF
>.|TRBJ2-7|TRBV4-1|TRBD1
TGCGCCAGCAGCCAAGAACCGGGACAGGGGGCAAGGGAGCAGTACTTC
CASSQEPGQGAREQYF
>many|TRBJ2-1|TRBV6-2/TRBV6-3|TRBD2
TGTGCCAGCAGTTATGGGTCTAGCGGGAACCATGAGCAGTTCTTC
CASSYGSSGNHEQFF